This T cell receptor beta chain is from a study of technical replicates of blood from a handful of donors. CDR1 SGHDN and CDR2 FVKESK come from the germline V gene. This CDR3 comprises 16 residues. V gave up 5 bases and J gave up 6 bases; unmatched junction bases: 13. Sequenced by immunoSEQ multiplex PCR; TCRdb stores in-frame clones only, minus some. The data hold about 95,000 clones, with roughly 95% observed a single time. The chain employs TRBV14 and TRBJ1-1; 9 bases match TRBD1. The sequenced sample consisted of T cells isolated from PBMCs. This receptor was taken from a human donor in good health. CDR3 sequence: CASSVRPGTGRPEAFF. The CDR3 nucleotides are TGTGCCAGCAGCGTTCGACCCGGGACAGGGAGGCCTGAAGCTTTCTTT. Together with reference TRBV14 and TRBJ1-1, the CDR3 gives the full variable domain: EAGVTQFPSHSVIEKGQTVTLRCDPISGHDNLYWYRRVMGKEIKFLLHFVKESKQDESGMPNNRFLAERTGGTYSTLKVQPAELEDSGVYFCASSVRPGTGRPEAFFGQGTRLTVV.